A selection of T cell receptor beta chains follows, all from one sample in a study of T-cell reconstitution after alpha-beta-depleted transplantation in children. Each CDR3 protein is one row after TCRdb ran MiXCR on the PCR reads. The sample contains fewer than 550,000 distinct CDR3 sequences, more than 9.5% of which appear only once. The sequences come from PBMCs, mostly from graft donor cells, collected 180 days after TCRalphabeta/CD19-depleted stem cell transplant. These receptors were taken from a female patient between 2 and 15 years old who had a stem cell transplant for aplastic anemia, so the T cells may come from the graft donor. CDR3s include the opening cysteine and the closing phenylalanine or tryptophan. The D gene is left open where the match is weak. For some rows the clone size is stated as once, few or many, or as a class when expanded; others skip it.

J: TRBJ2-7
size: once
D: NA
V: TRBV7-9
DNA: TGTGCCAGCAGCAGCCGGGGGCGCCGGGACGAGCAGTACTTC
CDR3: CASSSRGRRDEQYF

J: TRBJ2-1
size: few
D: NA
V: TRBV20-1
DNA: TGCAGTGCTAGCAGGGAACTAGCTTACAATGAGCAGTTCTTC
CDR3: CSASRELAYNEQFF

J: TRBJ2-1
size: NA
D: TRBD1
V: TRBV11-2
DNA: TGTGCCAGCAGCTCCCGGACAGGGGGCTTCAATGAGCAGTTCTTC
CDR3: CASSSRTGGFNEQFF

J: TRBJ1-6
size: few
D: NA
V: TRBV12-3/TRBV12-4
DNA: TGTGCCAGCAGACAGGGAGAAGGTAATTCACCCCTCCACTTT
CDR3: CASRQGEGNSPLHF

J: TRBJ1-1
size: few
D: NA
V: TRBV18
DNA: TGTGCCAGCTCACCACTGGGAGGGCAAGACACTGAAGCTTTCTTT
CDR3: CASSPLGGQDTEAFF

J: TRBJ2-7
size: many
D: NA
V: TRBV10-3
DNA: TGTGCCATCGGACGCCGCCCTTCTGCATACGAGCAGTACTTC
CDR3: CAIGRRPSAYEQYF

J: TRBJ2-1
size: few
D: NA
V: TRBV7-3
DNA: TGTGCCAGCAGCGAGGAGGGGGAGGGCTACAATGAGCAGTTCTTC
CDR3: CASSEEGEGYNEQFF

J: TRBJ1-1
size: NA
D: NA
V: TRBV28
DNA: TGTGCCAGCAGTTTAGGCTTGCGGGGGAGAATGAACACTGAAGCTTTCTTT
CDR3: CASSLGLRGRMNTEAFF

J: TRBJ1-2
size: NA
D: NA
V: TRBV6-5
DNA: TGTGCCAGCAGTTATTTCGGGGGGGGAGAGGGCTACACCTTC
CDR3: CASSYFGGGEGYTF

J: TRBJ2-1
size: few
D: TRBD2
V: TRBV6-2/TRBV6-3
DNA: TGTGCCAGCAGTTACGATTTCAACGGGGGGGAGCAGTTCTTC
CDR3: CASSYDFNGGEQFF

J: TRBJ2-4
size: NA
D: TRBD2
V: TRBV7-2
DNA: TGTGCCAGCAGCTTAGTGGCGGGAGGGCTAGCCAAAAACATTCAGTACTTC
CDR3: CASSLVAGGLAKNIQYF

J: TRBJ2-1
size: few
D: NA
V: TRBV6-2/TRBV6-3
DNA: TGTGCCAGCAGTTTACCGGGACCGCTCTACAATGAGCAGTTCTTC
CDR3: CASSLPGPLYNEQFF

J: TRBJ2-5
size: NA
D: TRBD2
V: TRBV12-3/TRBV12-4
DNA: TGTGCCAGCAGTTTCACCTTCACCGGGACTAGCGGACAAGAGACCCAGTACTTC
CDR3: CASSFTFTGTSGQETQYF

J: TRBJ2-3
size: NA
D: TRBD1
V: TRBV5-6
DNA: TGTGCCAGCAGCCCCGGACAGGTTCGCACAGATACGCAGTATTTT
CDR3: CASSPGQVRTDTQYF

J: TRBJ2-5
size: NA
D: NA
V: TRBV29-1
DNA: TGCAGCGTTGGATGGACGTACCAAGAGACCCAGTACTTC
CDR3: CSVGWTYQETQYF

J: TRBJ1-1
size: NA
D: NA
V: TRBV6-1
DNA: TGTGCCAGCAGTGAGGGGGGAGGGTACACTGAAGCTTTCTTT
CDR3: CASSEGGGYTEAFF

J: TRBJ2-1
size: NA
D: NA
V: TRBV7-2
DNA: TGTGCCAGCAGCTTATTTCCAGGGGGGTTAAATGAGCAGTTCTTC
CDR3: CASSLFPGGLNEQFF

J: TRBJ2-3
size: NA
D: NA
V: TRBV18
DNA: TGTGCCAGCTCACCACCCTCAGCGGGCACAGATACGCAGTATTTT
CDR3: CASSPPSAGTDTQYF

J: TRBJ1-2
size: NA
D: NA
V: TRBV12-3/TRBV12-4
DNA: TGTGCCAGCAGTTACAAGGGGGACTATGGCTACACCTTC
CDR3: CASSYKGDYGYTF

J: TRBJ1-5
size: NA
D: TRBD1
V: TRBV5-1
DNA: TGCGCCAGCAGCTTGGAAGGGGGCGCAGGGCAGCCCCAGCATTTT
CDR3: CASSLEGGAGQPQHF

J: TRBJ2-1
size: NA
D: TRBD1
V: TRBV20-1
DNA: TGCAGTGCTAGGGGGGGACAGGGGGCAAACAATGAGCAGTTCTTC
CDR3: CSARGGQGANNEQFF

J: TRBJ2-7
size: many
D: TRBD1
V: TRBV20-1
DNA: TGCAGTGCTAGACGTGGACAGGGCCGCTACGAGCAGTACTTC
CDR3: CSARRGQGRYEQYF